This T cell receptor beta chain derives from a study of blood T cell repertoires in COVID-19. Looking at the study overall: Sites in the United States, Italy and Spain provided acute and convalescent COVID-19 samples. T cells, B-cell-depleted T cells, or PBMCs provided the cDNA or gDNA that served as material.

As handled by the study authors: Reference gene primer amplification gave estimated nucleated cell counts. The method was immunoSEQ multiplex PCR; TCRdb's version includes in-frame clones alone and lacks a portion of them. Clone size and V and J calls were adopted from that table, with D and trimming inferred from the DNA. Among some 170,000 clones listed, around 90% were seen once. This receptor was taken from a woman between 50 and 59 years old with acute or convalescent COVID-19. Input material: peripheral blood.

In nucleotides, the CDR3 is TGTGCCAGCAGCCCGGTCGGGACAGGGGTAACCGAAGCTTTCTTT. Amino acid sequence: CASSPVGTGVTEAFF. V is TRBV9 and J is TRBJ1-1, with 10 bases aligning to TRBD1. The CDR3 covers 15 residues. Trimming took 4 bases from V and 8 from J; bases not matched to a gene: 11. The V gene's germline CDR1 is SGDLS and CDR2 YYNGEE.